The subject of this entry is one T cell receptor beta chain. Its antigen is currently unknown. The CDR3 extends over 16 amino acids. Germline CDR1 SQVTM, CDR2 ANQGSEA. V lost 6 bases and J lost 3; bases outside the gene matches: 8. The data were obtained in a study of T cell responses to AZD1222 COVID-19 vaccine. Study at large: Timing groups of about 4 and about 12 weeks for second doses were pooled. Study-wide results and caveats: The study found vaccine-associated CD4 TCRs spanning spike, dominant at 160-218 and 743-854.

Generated by immunoSEQ multiplex PCR, the TCRdb table keeps only in-frame clones and is missing some. The top ten clones hold 1.5% to 2% of a sample with over 150,000 clones, roughly 92% of them seen once. J is TRBJ2-3 and V is TRBV29-1; 14 bases align to TRBD2. This sequence originates from an adult in good health. The material sequenced was peripheral blood, taken on day 0 of AZD1222 vaccination. DNA of the CDR3: TGCAGCGTCCACGGACTAGCGGGGGGCGATACAGATACGCAGTATTTT. This encodes CSVHGLAGGDTDTQYF.